This T cell receptor beta chain was documented in a study of shared T cell receptors in the human thymus. Measured with immunoSEQ multiplex PCR; TCRdb has only the in-frame clones, and not every one. Of about 660,000 clones listed, over 75% are singletons. The CDR3 is 15 amino acids. The V gene lost 3 bases and the J gene lost 1 base, with 12 bases spanning the gap. Looked up from germline, CDR1 is SGHTA and CDR2 is FQGNSA. The sample was also linked to a second study, of human thymus T cells. That source adds: The thymus tissue came from resections taken during corrective heart surgery.

The rearrangement links TRBV7-2 to TRBJ2-5; maybe TRBD2 (6 bases). This sequence originates from a boy in the first two years of life with a congenital heart defect. Input material: thymocytes. The CDR3 DNA sequence: TGTGCCAGCAGCTTTCTCGGGAGAGGCCAAGAGACCCAGTACTTC. Amino acids: CASSFLGRGQETQYF.